This T cell receptor (beta chain) was identified in a study of regulatory T cells in long-lasting Graves disease. Study results and caveats: More public clonotypes were shared by persistent patients (2,741) than by new patients (around 990).

Building the TCR beta libraries relied on iRepertoire HTBI primers, and CDR3 regions underwent Arm-PCR. In the authors' methods: Identification yielded 55 to 75 TRBV and 15 or so TRBJ segments across samples. From the multiplex PCR reads, TCRdb called clonotypes with MiXCR, one entry per CDR3 protein. It is TCRdb's table, rather than the study itself, that gives the V and J calls and clone size. The sample holds roughly 400,000 distinct CDR3 sequences, roughly 21% seen once. As to time point: persistent/refractory GD, antithyroid drugs over 5 years with positive TRAb. There was RNA extracted from PBMCs, and the TCR library was made from it. Diagnosis followed American Thyroid Association guidelines for Graves' disease. This clonotype was picked up many times. The antigen remains unidentified. The CDR3 spans 13 residues. Per germline, CDR1 MNHEY and CDR2 SMNVEV (reference sequence). V was trimmed by 2 bases and J by 2 bases, leaving 7 bases between them.

The TCR originated in a female donor with Graves disease. The sequencing used peripheral blood mononuclear cells (PBMCs), collected when the disease was refractory, from a patient treated with antithyroid drugs. This chain joins TRBV27 and TRBJ2-7; perhaps TRBD1 as D (5 bases). CDR3 region: CASSLGAPYEQYF. The CDR3 coding sequence is TGTGCCAGCAGTTTAGGGGCGCCCTACGAGCAGTACTTC.